These 18 T cell receptor beta chains share one sample of origin, sequenced in a study of cytomegalovirus exposure and HLA in healthy donors. TCRdb keeps only in-frame clones here, not all; method: immunoSEQ multiplex PCR. Here the sample spans 100,000 to 150,000 clones, roughly nine tenths being singletons. Material: PBMCs. Every receptor here comes from a woman in her late teens or twenties in good health and CMV-seronegative.

This sequence joins TRBV6-5 and TRBJ1-4; weak D call: TRBD1 (5 bases). V was cut by 2 bases and J by 10 bases, with 14 bases left in between. The V gene's germline CDR1 is MNHEY and CDR2 SVGAGI. The CDR3 has 14 amino acids. The CDR3 sequence: CASSYALEGRKLFF. The CDR3 DNA is TGTGCCAGCAGTTACGCCTTGGAGGGGCGAAAACTGTTTTTT.

The genes are TRBV5-1 and TRBJ2-3, with a weak D call TRBD2 (5 bases). The germline V gene encodes CDR1 SGHRS and CDR2 YFSETQ. The CDR3 has 16 residues. V shed 3 bases and J shed 3 bases, with 17 bases lying between them. CDR3 nucleotides: TGCGCCAGCAGCTCAGGACTGGGCCACATGACAGATACGCAGTATTTT. Translation: CASSSGLGHMTDTQYF.

V usage is TRBV2 and J usage is TRBJ1-6, with D possibly TRBD1 on 5 matching bases. V was pared by 9 bases and J by 0 bases, with 9 bases between. Germline CDR1 and CDR2: SNHLY and FYNNEI. This CDR3 is built from 14 residues. CDR3 DNA: TGTGCCAGTTTGGACACCTCCTATAATTCACCCCTCCACTTT. It codes for CASLDTSYNSPLHF.

This clone showed up just once. This CDR3 reads CASNSGFYSGNTIYF. As DNA, the CDR3 is TGTGCCAGCAACTCGGGGTTTTACTCTGGAAACACCATATATTTT. The gene calls are TRBV11-2 and TRBJ1-3; no clear D. Germline V gives CDR1 SGHAT, CDR2 FQNNGV. The V end lost 7 bases, the J end lost 0 bases, and 13 bases lay between the germline ends. The CDR3 consists of 15 residues.

The chain carries TRBV6-6 and TRBJ1-6; D gene ambiguous. This CDR3 has 13 amino acids. Germline V gene sequence: CDR1 MNHNY, CDR2 SVGAGI (reference sequence). The ends were cut back, 8 bases at V and 11 bases at J, with 16 bases in the middle. The CDR3 sequence is CASRREDWAPLHF. CDR3 coding DNA: TGTGCCAGCCGGAGGGAGGATTGGGCACCCCTCCACTTT.

This clone has a handful of counts. V and J are TRBV15 and TRBJ1-2, with TRBD1 matching over 9 bases. V shed 1 base and J 1 base; nucleotides not matched to a gene: 4. Looked up from germline, CDR1 is LNHNV and CDR2 is YYDKDF (reference sequence). The length of the CDR3 is 16 residues. The CDR3 DNA sequence: TGTGCCACCAGCAGAGGTGGGACAGGGCGTAACTATGGCTACACCTTC. This sequence encodes CATSRGGTGRNYGYTF.

The chain has TRBV5-6 and TRBJ1-2; TRBD1 matches 11 bases. CDR3 length: 16 residues. Trimming took 4 bases from V and 5 from J; bases not matched to a gene: 10. Germline lookup yields CDR1 SGHDT and CDR2 YYEEEE. Written as DNA, the CDR3 is TGTGCCAGCAGCCCAACTGCGGGGACAGGGGGTTATGGCTACACCTTC. This sequence encodes CASSPTAGTGGYGYTF.

V gene TRBV29-1 combines with J gene TRBJ2-5; TRBD1 matches at 9 bases. The CDR3 runs 13 residues. V shed 7 bases and J 4 bases; nucleotides not matched to a gene: 7. The V gene's germline CDR1 is SQVTM and CDR2 ANQGSEA. The CDR3 spells CSATGTGSETQYF. In nucleotides, the CDR3 is TGCAGCGCGACCGGGACAGGGTCAGAGACCCAGTACTTC.

V gene TRBV12-2 combines with J gene TRBJ1-4; the table's D gene call, TRBD1, was not cross checked with the DNA. TRBV12-2 is given as a pseudogene. The CDR3 consists of 18 residues. In nucleotides, the CDR3 is TGTGCAACCAAAAACAGGGGGCGGGTAAAAAAAACTAATGAAAAACTGTTTTTT. Amino acid sequence: CATKNRGRVKKTNEKLFF.

The V gene is TRBV7-9, the J gene TRBJ1-1; D is ambiguous. V was trimmed by 6 bases and J by 0 bases, leaving 8 bases between them. CDR1 and CDR2 from the germline V gene are SEHNR and FQNEAQ (reference sequence). The CDR3 covers 13 residues. CDR3 protein: CASRKPMNTEAFF. The CDR3 DNA is TGTGCCAGCAGAAAACCTATGAACACTGAAGCTTTCTTT.

V gene TRBV15 combines with J gene TRBJ1-5, with D unresolved. Trimming took off 5 bases at V and 3 bases at J, with 20 bases between the two ends. From germline, CDR1 is LNHNV and CDR2 YYDKDF (reference sequence). The CDR3 sequence is 17 residues long. The CDR3 DNA sequence: TGTGCCACCAGCTCCGGCCATAATCGGGATTTCAATCAGCCCCAGCATTTT. This encodes CATSSGHNRDFNQPQHF.

The chain joins TRBV28 to TRBJ1-2, with D tentatively TRBD1 (5 bases). Germline CDR1 and CDR2: MDHEN and SYDVKM. Trimming removed 5 bases at V and 8 bases at J, with 21 bases between. The CDR3 is 15 residues long. CDR3 DNA sequence: TGTGCCAGCAGTCCCCGGGTAGGCAGGGCGGTGGGCTACACCTTC. Residues: CASSPRVGRAVGYTF.

The chain links TRBV5-1 to TRBJ2-3, with D possibly TRBD2 on 5 matching bases. The CDR3 has 12 residues. The V and J ends lost 2 bases and 6 bases respectively, with 7 bases between them. Per the germline V gene, CDR1 is SGHRS and CDR2 is YFSETQ. The DNA of the CDR3 is TGCGCCAGCAGCTTATCGGGGGATACGCAGTATTTT. It encodes CASSLSGDTQYF.

V is TRBV7-8 and J is TRBJ2-2, with D tentatively TRBD1 (5 bases). CDR1 and CDR2 (germline): SGHVS, FQNEAQ. This CDR3 is 15 amino acids long. V gave up 5 bases and J gave up 1 base, with 11 bases separating them. The CDR3 nucleotides read TGTGCCAGCAGCCCATGGGGCGTGAACACCGGGGAGCTGTTTTTT. Amino acid sequence: CASSPWGVNTGELFF.

The rearrangement links TRBV9 to TRBJ1-3; 9 nucleotides agree with TRBD1. The CDR3 is 17 residues long. Per germline, CDR1 SGDLS and CDR2 YYNGEE. Trimming removed 3 bases from V and 3 bases from J; junction bases left unmatched: 10. CDR3 in DNA: TGTGCCAGCAGCGCCCGTGGAGGGACAGGGTTTGGAAACACCATATATTTT. This codes for CASSARGGTGFGNTIYF.

The V and J genes are TRBV7-9 and TRBJ1-1; TRBD1 matches 8 bases. The V gene end was trimmed by 5 bases and the J gene end by 5 bases; junction bases not matched to a gene: 7. The germline gives CDR1 SEHNR, CDR2 FQNEAQ (reference sequence). The CDR3 has 14 amino acids. The CDR3: CASSPDRGGTEAFF. The CDR3 DNA reads TGTGCCAGCAGCCCCGACAGGGGTGGAACTGAAGCTTTCTTT. The complete variable domain, with remaining parts taken from reference TRBV7-9 and TRBJ1-1, reads DTGVSQNPRHKITKRGQNVTFRCDPISEHNRLYWYRQTLGQGPEFLTYFQNEAQLEKSRLLSDRFSAERPKGSFSTLEIQRTEQGDSAMYLCASSPDRGGTEAFFGQGTRLTVV.

The rearrangement links TRBV27 to TRBJ1-1; maybe TRBD1 (6 bases). The CDR3 loop spans 15 amino acids. Looked up from germline, CDR1 is MNHEY and CDR2 is SMNVEV (reference sequence). Trimming stripped 5 bases from V and 2 bases from J, with 15 bases between. The DNA of the CDR3 is TGTGCCAGCAGTGTCATTGGGGGCACCAACACTGAAGCTTTCTTT. Protein: CASSVIGGTNTEAFF.

This clone has more than one count but fewer than ten. J is TRBJ2-7 and V is TRBV21-1; TRBD1 reflects the table's D call only, with no check against the DNA. TRBV21-1 is termed a pseudogene. CDR3 size: 11 residues. The CDR3 region has the DNA TGTGCCAGCAGCTTCAGGGATCCCGAGTACTTC. As protein: CASSFRDPEYF.